This record looks at one TCR beta chain sequence and its context. The target antigen is unknown. A read error may explain this, as a much larger clone is one base away. The CDR3 spans 13 residues. Germline CDR1 and CDR2: LNHNV and YYDKDF (reference sequence). This entry is derived from a study of T-cell reconstitution after alpha-beta-depleted transplantation in children. Study results and limitations: Diversity and T-cell counts at one year after transplant derived mostly from new T cells. Surviving recipient T cells and thymic progenitors accounted for the high day-60 TCRbeta diversity observed in some patients. In patients about two months after transplant, alpha-beta T cells reportedly arose from several hundred expanded graft clones.

Preparation of the TCRbeta library was carried out with unique molecular identifiers. Each CDR3 protein is one row after TCRdb ran MiXCR on the PCR reads. There are about 600,000 distinct CDR3 sequences in the sample; 13% occur only once, and 2% to 2.5% lies in the top ten. The chain has TRBV15 and TRBJ2-7; TRBD2 might be the D (6 bases). The origin of this receptor is a male patient younger than 18 who had a stem cell transplant for acute myeloid leukemia, so the T cells may come from the graft donor. The sequences come from PBMCs, mostly from graft donor cells, collected 360 days after TCRalphabeta/CD19-depleted stem cell transplant. This CDR3 reads CGTSRDVGGEQYF. The CDR3 coding sequence is TGTGGCACCAGCAGAGATGTGGGGGGCGAGCAGTACTTC. The full variable domain, rest sourced from reference TRBV15 and TRBJ2-7, is DAMVIQNPRYQVTQFGKPVTLSCSQTLNHNVMYWYQQKSSQAPKLLFHYYDKDFNNEADTPDNFQSRRPNTSFCFLDIRSPGLGDTAMYLCGTSRDVGGEQYFGPGTRLTVT.